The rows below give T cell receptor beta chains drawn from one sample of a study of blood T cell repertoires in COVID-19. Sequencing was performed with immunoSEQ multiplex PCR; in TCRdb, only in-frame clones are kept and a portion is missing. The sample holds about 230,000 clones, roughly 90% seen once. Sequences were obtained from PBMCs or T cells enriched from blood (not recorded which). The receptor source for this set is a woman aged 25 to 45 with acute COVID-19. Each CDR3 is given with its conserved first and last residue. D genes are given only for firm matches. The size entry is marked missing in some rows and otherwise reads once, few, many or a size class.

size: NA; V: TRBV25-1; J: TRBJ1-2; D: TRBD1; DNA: TGTGCCAGCAGGAAAGCCGGGACAGGGACTGGCTACACCTTC; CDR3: CASRKAGTGTGYTF
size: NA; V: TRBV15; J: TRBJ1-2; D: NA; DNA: TGTGCCACCAGCAGAGATCCACAGGCGACCTATGGCTACACCTTC; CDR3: CATSRDPQATYGYTF
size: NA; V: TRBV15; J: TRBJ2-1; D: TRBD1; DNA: TGTGCCACCAGCAGCCAGACAGGGCTATTTGAGCAGTTCTTC; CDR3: CATSSQTGLFEQFF
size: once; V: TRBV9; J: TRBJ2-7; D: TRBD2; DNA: TGTGCCAGCAGCCCCGCGGGGGGGGTCGGATACGAGCAGTACTTC; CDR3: CASSPAGGVGYEQYF
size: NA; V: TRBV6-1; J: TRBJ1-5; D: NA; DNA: TGTGCCAGCAGTGAGGCAGGGAGGGATCAGCCCCAGCATTTT; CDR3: CASSEAGRDQPQHF
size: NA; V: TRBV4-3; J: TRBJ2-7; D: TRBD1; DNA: TGCGCCAGCAGCCAAGGACCGGGACAGGCCTACGAGCAGTACTTC; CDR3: CASSQGPGQAYEQYF
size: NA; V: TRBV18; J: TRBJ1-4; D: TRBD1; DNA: TGTGCCAGCTCACTAGGCGGACAGGGCCCAACTAATGAAAAACTGTTTTTT; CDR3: CASSLGGQGPTNEKLFF
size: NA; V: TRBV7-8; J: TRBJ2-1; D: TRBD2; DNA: TGTGCCAGCAGCTCAGGGACTAGATACAATGAGCAGTTCTTC; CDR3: CASSSGTRYNEQFF
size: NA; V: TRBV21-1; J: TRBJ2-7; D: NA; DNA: TGTGCCAGCATCGGACAGGGTGATTGCTACGAGCAGTACTTC; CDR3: CASIGQGDCYEQYF
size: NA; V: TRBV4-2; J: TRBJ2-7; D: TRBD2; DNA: TGTGCCAGCAGCCAAGAGCCTAGCGGGGGGGAGAGGGAGCAGTACTTC; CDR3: CASSQEPSGGEREQYF
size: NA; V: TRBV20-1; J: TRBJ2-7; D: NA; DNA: TGCAGTGCTAAGACAGTTACTGGGCAGTACTTC; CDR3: CSAKTVTGQYF
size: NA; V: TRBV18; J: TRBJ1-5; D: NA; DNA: TGTGCCAGCTCATCTCCCGGGGTTAGCAATCAGCCCCAGCATTTT; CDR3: CASSSPGVSNQPQHF
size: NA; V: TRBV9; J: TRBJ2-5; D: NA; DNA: TGTGCCAGCAGCGCCAGTGAGACCCAGTACTTC; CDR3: CASSASETQYF
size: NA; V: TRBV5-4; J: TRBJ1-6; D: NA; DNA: TGTGCCAGCAGCCCCCCTGGCGGGGGGCTCCAGTCACCCCTCCACTTT; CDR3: CASSPPGGGLQSPLHF
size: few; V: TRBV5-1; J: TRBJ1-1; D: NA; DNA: TGCGCCAGCAGCGATATTAGGGGGAGCACTGAAGCTTTCTTT; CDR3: CASSDIRGSTEAFF
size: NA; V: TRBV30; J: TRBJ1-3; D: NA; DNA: TGTGCCTGGAGTCTAGGGAGGGCTGGAAACACCATATATTTT; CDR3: CAWSLGRAGNTIYF
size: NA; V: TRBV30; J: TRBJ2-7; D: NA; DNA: TGTGCCTGGAGTGAAGACCGGGGGAACTACGAGCAGTACTTC; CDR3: CAWSEDRGNYEQYF
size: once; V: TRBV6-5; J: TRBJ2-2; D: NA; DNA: TGTGCCAGCTCCAAGGGGGACACCGGGGAGCTGTTTTTT; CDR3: CASSKGDTGELFF
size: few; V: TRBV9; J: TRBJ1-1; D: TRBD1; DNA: TGTGCCAGCAGCAACCGGGACAGGGAGAAAACTGAAGCTTTCTTT; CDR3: CASSNRDREKTEAFF
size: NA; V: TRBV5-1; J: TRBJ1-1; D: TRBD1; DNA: TGCGCCAGCAGCTTTACAGGGGGCGGTGGCACTGAAGCTTTCTTT; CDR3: CASSFTGGGGTEAFF
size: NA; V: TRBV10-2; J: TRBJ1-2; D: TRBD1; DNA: TGCGCCAGCAGTGGTGGGACAGGGGGTGGCTACACCTTC; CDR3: CASSGGTGGGYTF
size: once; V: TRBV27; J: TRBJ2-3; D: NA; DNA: TGTGCCAGCAGTTTATCGAGGGCCCGGGGGACGCAGTATTTT; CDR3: CASSLSRARGTQYF
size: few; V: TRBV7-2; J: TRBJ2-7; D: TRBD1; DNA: TGTGCCAGCAGCTACCGACAGGGCTCCTACGAGCAGTACTTC; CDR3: CASSYRQGSYEQYF
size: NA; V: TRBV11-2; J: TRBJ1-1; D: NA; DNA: TGTGCCAGCAGCCCAGAGAGCGGCTCGGAAGCTTTCTTT; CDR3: CASSPESGSEAFF
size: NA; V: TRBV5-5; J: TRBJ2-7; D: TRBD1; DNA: TGTGCCAGCAGCCCCACAGGGGTCGAGCAGTACTTC; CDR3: CASSPTGVEQYF
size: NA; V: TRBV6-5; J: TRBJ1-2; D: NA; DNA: TGTGCCAGCAGTTACTCTTATTTGGCGGCAGCGGGGGGCTACACCTTC; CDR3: CASSYSYLAAAGGYTF
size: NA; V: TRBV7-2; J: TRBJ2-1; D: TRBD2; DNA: TGTGCCAGCAGCAGGACTAGCGGGGCTGTAAATGAGCAGTTCTTC; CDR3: CASSRTSGAVNEQFF
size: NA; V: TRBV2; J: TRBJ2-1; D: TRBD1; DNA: TGTGCCAGCAGCCCCAAAAGGACAGGCTCCTACAATGAGCAGTTCTTC; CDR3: CASSPKRTGSYNEQFF
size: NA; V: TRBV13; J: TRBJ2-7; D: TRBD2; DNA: TGTGCCAGCAGCTCTAGCGGGGGCCGCTTAAGCGAGCAGTACTTC; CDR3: CASSSSGGRLSEQYF
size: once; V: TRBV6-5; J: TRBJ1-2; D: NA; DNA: TGTGCCAGCAACCCAAGCGACGGGAACTATGGCTACACCTTC; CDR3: CASNPSDGNYGYTF
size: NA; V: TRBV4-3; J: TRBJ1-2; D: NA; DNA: TGCGCCAGCAGCCAAGATATGACAGAAAATAACTATGGCTACACCTTC; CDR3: CASSQDMTENNYGYTF
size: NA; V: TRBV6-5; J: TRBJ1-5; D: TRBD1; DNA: TGTGCCAGCATCTACAGGGGGACAGATCAGCCCCAGCATTTT; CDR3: CASIYRGTDQPQHF
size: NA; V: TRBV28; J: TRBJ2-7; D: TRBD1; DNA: TGTGCCAGCAGCACAGGGGTCGGGGAGCAGTACTTC; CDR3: CASSTGVGEQYF
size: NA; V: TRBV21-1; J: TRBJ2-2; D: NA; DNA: TGTGCCAGCAGCCGGGCGGGGCATACCGGGGAGCTGTTTTTT; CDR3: CASSRAGHTGELFF
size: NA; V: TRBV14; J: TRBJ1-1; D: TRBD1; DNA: TGTGCCAGCAGCCAACCCGGACAGGGGTCGTACACTGAAGCTTTCTTT; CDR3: CASSQPGQGSYTEAFF
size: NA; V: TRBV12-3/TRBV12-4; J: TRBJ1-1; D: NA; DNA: TGTGCCAGCAGCTGGACTCAGGGGAGCGAAGCTTTCTTT; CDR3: CASSWTQGSEAFF
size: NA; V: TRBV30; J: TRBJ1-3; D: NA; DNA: TGTGCCTGGAGACGACAAAACCTACTCAGGGTGGGGGGAAACACCATATATTTT; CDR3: CAWRRQNLLRVGGNTIYF
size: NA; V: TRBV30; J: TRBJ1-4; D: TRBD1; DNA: TGTGCCTGGAGTGTATCGGGACAGGATAATGAAAAACTGTTTTTT; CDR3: CAWSVSGQDNEKLFF
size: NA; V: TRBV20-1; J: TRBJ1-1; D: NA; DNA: TGCAGTGCTAGTGACAGGCAAGCTTTCTTT; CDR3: CSASDRQAFF